A selection of T cell receptor beta chains follows, all from one sample in a study of blood T cell repertoires in COVID-19. TCRdb's table, derived via immunoSEQ multiplex PCR, lists solely in-frame clones and lacks some. The repertoire has approximately 280,000 clones, around 88% of them found once; the top ten carry 6% to 7%. Specimen: PBMCs or T cells enriched from blood (not recorded which). The source is a woman in her 40s who had recovered from COVID-19. CDR3s include the opening cysteine and the closing phenylalanine or tryptophan. A D gene is named only where the DNA matches it firmly. Expanded clones get a size class; other rows say once, few or many, or leave the size out.

TRBV19	NA	once	TRBJ1-2	CASSTQARGAPGYTF	TGTGCCAGTAGTACCCAGGCCCGGGGGGCGCCTGGCTACACCTTC
TRBV7-9	NA	NA	TRBJ2-2	CASSFFGGADTGELFF	TGTGCCAGCAGCTTTTTCGGGGGAGCGGACACCGGGGAGCTGTTTTTT
TRBV3-1/TRBV3-2	NA	NA	TRBJ2-1	CASSDGTTPYNEQFF	TGTGCCAGCAGCGATGGGACAACCCCTTACAATGAGCAGTTCTTC
TRBV2	NA	NA	TRBJ1-3	CASTLDSASGNTIYF	TGTGCCAGCACCCTGGACAGCGCCTCTGGAAACACCATATATTTT
TRBV28	TRBD2	NA	TRBJ2-1	CASCLAGVWNEQFF	TGTGCCAGCTGTCTAGCGGGAGTATGGAATGAGCAGTTCTTC
TRBV2	TRBD1	NA	TRBJ2-6	CASSETGVGANVLTF	TGTGCCAGCAGTGAAACAGGGGTCGGGGCCAACGTCCTGACTTTC
TRBV12-3/TRBV12-4	NA	NA	TRBJ2-5	CASRRDRQETQYF	TGTGCCAGCAGACGCGACAGGCAAGAGACCCAGTACTTC
TRBV30	NA	NA	TRBJ2-1	CAGNPTDSYNEQFF	TGTGCCGGGAACCCGACGGACAGTTACAATGAGCAGTTCTTC
TRBV28	TRBD2	NA	TRBJ2-3	CASSFPPRGGRRSTDTQYF	TGTGCCAGCAGTTTTCCGCCCCGGGGGGGCCGGAGAAGCACAGATACGCAGTATTTT
TRBV6-2/TRBV6-3	NA	NA	TRBJ1-2	CASSPGWGSYGYTF	TGTGCCAGCAGCCCTGGTTGGGGCAGCTATGGCTACACCTTC
TRBV6-2/TRBV6-3	TRBD2	few	TRBJ2-7	CASTPAGGPVYEQYF	TGTGCCAGCACCCCAGCGGGAGGGCCCGTATACGAGCAGTACTTC
TRBV3-1/TRBV3-2	NA	NA	TRBJ2-1	CASSQVRQSSYNEQFF	TGTGCCAGCAGCCAAGTCCGACAAAGCTCCTACAATGAGCAGTTCTTC
TRBV3-1/TRBV3-2	TRBD2	NA	TRBJ2-1	CASSQDLLAPYNEQFF	TGTGCCAGCAGCCAAGATTTACTAGCGCCCTACAATGAGCAGTTCTTC
TRBV3-1/TRBV3-2	NA	NA	TRBJ2-7	CASSRSVPPYEQYF	TGTGCCAGCAGCCGGAGCGTGCCCCCCTACGAGCAGTACTTC
TRBV3-1/TRBV3-2	NA	NA	TRBJ2-5	CASSQWTQGGQYF	TGTGCCAGCAGCCAATGGACGCAGGGGGGCCAGTACTTC
TRBV20-1	NA	NA	TRBJ2-7	CSASGMGMRYEQYF	TGCAGTGCTAGTGGGATGGGTATGAGGTACGAGCAGTACTTC